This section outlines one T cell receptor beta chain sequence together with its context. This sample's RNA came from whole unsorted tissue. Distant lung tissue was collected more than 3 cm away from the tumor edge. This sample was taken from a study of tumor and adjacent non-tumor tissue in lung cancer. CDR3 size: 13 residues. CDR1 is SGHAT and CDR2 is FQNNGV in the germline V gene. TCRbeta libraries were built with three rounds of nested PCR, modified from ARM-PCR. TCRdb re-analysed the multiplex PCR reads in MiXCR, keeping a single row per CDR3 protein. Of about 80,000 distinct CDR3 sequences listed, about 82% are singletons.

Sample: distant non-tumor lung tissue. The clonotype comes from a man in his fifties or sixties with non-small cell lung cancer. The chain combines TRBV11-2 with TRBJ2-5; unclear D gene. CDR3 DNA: TGTGTAAGCCGCTCCACTGGGGAAGAGAGCCGGTACTTC. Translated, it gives CVSRSTGEESRYF.